This T cell receptor (beta chain) was captured by sequencing in a study of blood T cell repertoires in COVID-19. Study-wide background: From T cells, B-cell-depleted T cells, or PBMCs came the material, which was cDNA or gDNA.

Study processing details: How many nucleated cells were present was estimated from reference gene primer amplification. TCRdb's copy holds only in-frame clones and misses some; the assay was immunoSEQ multiplex PCR. For V, J and clone size, that table is used; D and trimming come from the DNA. The sample records about 150,000 clones, around nine tenths being singletons. The Seattle patients joined while their infection was active and were tracked longitudinally afterward. Sequences were obtained from peripheral blood. The origin of this receptor is a man aged 60 to 69 with COVID-19, enrolled during active disease.

The CDR3 here is CASSYATGSFYGYTF. CDR3 nucleotides: TGTGCCAGCAGTTACGCGACAGGGTCCTTCTATGGCTACACCTTC. This chain links TRBV6-5 with TRBJ1-2, with 7 bases lining up with TRBD1. The CDR3 length is 15 residues. In germline, CDR1 is MNHEY, CDR2 SVGAGI. Trimming cost V 2 bases and J 4 bases; bases outside gene matches: 7.